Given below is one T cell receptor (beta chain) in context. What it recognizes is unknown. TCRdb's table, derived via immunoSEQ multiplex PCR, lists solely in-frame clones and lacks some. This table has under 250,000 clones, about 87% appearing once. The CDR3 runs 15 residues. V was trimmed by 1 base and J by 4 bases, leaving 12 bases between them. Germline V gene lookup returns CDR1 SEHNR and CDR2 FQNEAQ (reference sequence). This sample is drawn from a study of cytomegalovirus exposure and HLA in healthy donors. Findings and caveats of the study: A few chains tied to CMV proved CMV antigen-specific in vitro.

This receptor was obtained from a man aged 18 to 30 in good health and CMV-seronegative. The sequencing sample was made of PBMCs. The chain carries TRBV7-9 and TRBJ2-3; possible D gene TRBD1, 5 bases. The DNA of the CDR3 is TGTGCCAGCAGCTTAGGACGGCAGGGCCCAGATACGCAGTATTTT. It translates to CASSLGRQGPDTQYF.